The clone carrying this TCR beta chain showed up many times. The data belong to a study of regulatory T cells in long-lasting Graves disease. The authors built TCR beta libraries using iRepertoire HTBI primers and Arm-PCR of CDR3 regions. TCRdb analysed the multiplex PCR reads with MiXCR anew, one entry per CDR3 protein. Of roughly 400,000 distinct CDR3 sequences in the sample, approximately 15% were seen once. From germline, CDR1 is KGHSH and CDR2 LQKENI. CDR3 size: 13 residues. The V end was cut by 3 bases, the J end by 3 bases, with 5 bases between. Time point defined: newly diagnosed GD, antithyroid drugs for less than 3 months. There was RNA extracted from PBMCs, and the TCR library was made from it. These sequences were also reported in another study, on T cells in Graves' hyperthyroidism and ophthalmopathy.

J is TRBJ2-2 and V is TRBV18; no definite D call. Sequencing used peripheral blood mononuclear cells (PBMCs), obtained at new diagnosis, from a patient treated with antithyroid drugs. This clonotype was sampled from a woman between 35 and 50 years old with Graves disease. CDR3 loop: CASSPPDTGELFF. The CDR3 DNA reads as TGTGCCAGCTCACCCCCGGACACCGGGGAGCTGTTTTTT.